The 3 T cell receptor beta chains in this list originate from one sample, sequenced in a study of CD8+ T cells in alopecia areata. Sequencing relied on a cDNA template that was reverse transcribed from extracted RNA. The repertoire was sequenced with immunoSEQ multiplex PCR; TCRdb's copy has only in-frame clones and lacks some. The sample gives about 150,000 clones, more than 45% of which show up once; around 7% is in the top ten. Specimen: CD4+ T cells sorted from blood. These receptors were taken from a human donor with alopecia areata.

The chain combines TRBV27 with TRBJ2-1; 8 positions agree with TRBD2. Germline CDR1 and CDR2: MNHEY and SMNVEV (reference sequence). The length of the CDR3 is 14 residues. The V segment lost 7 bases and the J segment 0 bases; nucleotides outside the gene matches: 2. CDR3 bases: TGTGCCAGCAAAAGCGGGAGCTCCTACAATGAGCAGTTCTTC. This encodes CASKSGSSYNEQFF.

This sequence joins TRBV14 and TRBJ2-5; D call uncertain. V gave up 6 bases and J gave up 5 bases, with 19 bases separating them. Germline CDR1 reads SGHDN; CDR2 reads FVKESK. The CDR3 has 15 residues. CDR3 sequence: CASSYGSVWYETQYF. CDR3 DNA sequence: TGTGCCAGCAGTTATGGCAGTGTTTGGTACGAGACCCAGTACTTC.

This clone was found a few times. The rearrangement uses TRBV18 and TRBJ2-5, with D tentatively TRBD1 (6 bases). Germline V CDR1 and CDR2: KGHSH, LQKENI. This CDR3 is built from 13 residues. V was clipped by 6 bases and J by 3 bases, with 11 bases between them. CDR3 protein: CASSPRQEETQYF. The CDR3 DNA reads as TGTGCCAGCTCCCCAAGACAGGAAGAGACCCAGTACTTC.